In this sample, the clone carrying this TCR beta chain turned up many times. Its antigen remains unidentified. The data were taken from a study of glioma-infiltrating T cells. Amplification of TCR alpha and beta CDR3 regions from RNA used iRepertoire nested multiplex PCR. Input was 100-400 ng of tissue mRNA or PBMC total RNA. TCRdb re-called the multiplex PCR reads with MiXCR, one entry per CDR3 protein. This table holds 150,000 to 200,000 distinct CDR3 sequences, around 40% found once. Germline V gives CDR1 WSHSY, CDR2 SAAADI. The CDR3 has 13 amino acids. V was trimmed by 10 bases and J by 2 bases, leaving 12 bases between them. Study-wide results and caveats: Only very few CDR3 sequences appeared in both tissue and blood. Gliomas, especially low-grade, showed above-expected tissue-blood divergence; non-neoplastic patients showed below.

The TCR originated in a human donor with low-grade glioma or glioblastoma, undergoing nonglioma brain surgery, or in good health (not recorded which). Specimen: glioma tissue, nonneoplastic brain tissue, or PBMCs (not recorded which). This chain links TRBV10-2 with TRBJ1-5; no clear D gene. The CDR3 loop reads CAIAGARNQPQHF. CDR3 nucleotide sequence: TGCGCCATCGCGGGCGCCCGCAATCAGCCCCAGCATTTT.